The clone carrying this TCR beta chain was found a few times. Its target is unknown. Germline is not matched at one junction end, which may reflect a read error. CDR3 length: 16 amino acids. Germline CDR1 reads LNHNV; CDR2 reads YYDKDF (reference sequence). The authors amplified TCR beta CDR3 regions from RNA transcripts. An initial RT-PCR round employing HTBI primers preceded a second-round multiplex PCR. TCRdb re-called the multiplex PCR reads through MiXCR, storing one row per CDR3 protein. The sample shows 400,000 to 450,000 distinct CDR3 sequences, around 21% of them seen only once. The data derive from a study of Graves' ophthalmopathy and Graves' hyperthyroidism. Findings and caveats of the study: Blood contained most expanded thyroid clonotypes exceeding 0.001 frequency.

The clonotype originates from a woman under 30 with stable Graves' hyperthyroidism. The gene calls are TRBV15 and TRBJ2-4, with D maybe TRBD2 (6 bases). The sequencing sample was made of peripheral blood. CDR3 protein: CATSRGGEVAKNIKYF. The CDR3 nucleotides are TGTGCCACCAGCAGAGGTGGGGAGGTAGCCAAAAACATTAAGTACTTC.